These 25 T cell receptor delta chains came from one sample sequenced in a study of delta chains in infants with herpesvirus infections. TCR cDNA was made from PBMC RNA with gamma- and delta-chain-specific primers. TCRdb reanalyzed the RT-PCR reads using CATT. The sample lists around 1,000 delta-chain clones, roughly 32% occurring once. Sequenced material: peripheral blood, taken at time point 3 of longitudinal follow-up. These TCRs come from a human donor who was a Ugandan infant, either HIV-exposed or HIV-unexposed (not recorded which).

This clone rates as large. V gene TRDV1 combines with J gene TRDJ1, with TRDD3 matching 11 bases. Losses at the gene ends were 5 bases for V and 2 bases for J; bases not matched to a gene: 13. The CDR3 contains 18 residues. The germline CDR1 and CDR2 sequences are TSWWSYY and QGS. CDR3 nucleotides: TGTGCTCTTGGGAAATCCTGTGTACTGGGGGATAGGACCGATAAACTCATCTTT. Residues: CALGKSCVLGDRTDKLIF.

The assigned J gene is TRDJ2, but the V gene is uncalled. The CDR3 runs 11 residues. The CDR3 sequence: CASALTAQLFF. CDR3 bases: TGTGCTAGTGCTTTGACAGCACAACTCTTCTTT.

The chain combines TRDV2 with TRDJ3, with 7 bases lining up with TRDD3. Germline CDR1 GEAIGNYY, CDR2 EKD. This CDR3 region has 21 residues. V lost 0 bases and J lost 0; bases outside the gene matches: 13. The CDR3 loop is CACDTASPGGHSSWDTRQMFF. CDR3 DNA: TGTGCCTGTGACACCGCATCTCCTGGGGGTCACAGCTCCTGGGACACCCGACAGATGTTTTTC.

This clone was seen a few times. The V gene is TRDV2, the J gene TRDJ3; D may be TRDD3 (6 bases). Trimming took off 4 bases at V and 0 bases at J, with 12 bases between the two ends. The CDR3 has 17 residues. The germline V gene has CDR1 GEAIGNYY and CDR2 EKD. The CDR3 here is CACEDLGSSWDTRQMFF. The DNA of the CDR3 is TGTGCCTGTGAGGATCTGGGGAGCTCCTGGGACACCCGACAGATGTTTTTC.

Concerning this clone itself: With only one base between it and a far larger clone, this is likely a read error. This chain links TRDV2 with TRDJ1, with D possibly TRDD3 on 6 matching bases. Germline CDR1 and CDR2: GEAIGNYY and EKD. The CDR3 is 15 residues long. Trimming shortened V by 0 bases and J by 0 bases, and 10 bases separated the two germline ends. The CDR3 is CACDTVGIYTDKLIF. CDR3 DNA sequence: TGTGCCTGTGACACCGTGGGGATCTACACCGATAAACTCATCTTT.

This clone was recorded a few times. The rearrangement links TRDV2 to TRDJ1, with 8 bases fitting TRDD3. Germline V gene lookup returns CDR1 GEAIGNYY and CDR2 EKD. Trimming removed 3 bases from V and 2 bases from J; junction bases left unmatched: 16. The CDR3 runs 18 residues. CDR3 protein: CACDRLPPGGQTTDKLIF. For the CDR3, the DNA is TGTGCCTGTGACCGACTTCCCCCTGGGGGACAGACTACCGATAAACTCATCTTT.

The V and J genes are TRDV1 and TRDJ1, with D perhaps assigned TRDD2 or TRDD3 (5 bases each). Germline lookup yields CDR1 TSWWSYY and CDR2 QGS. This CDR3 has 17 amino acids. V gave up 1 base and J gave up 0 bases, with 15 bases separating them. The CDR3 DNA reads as TGTGCTCTTGGGGAACGGGGGGCGTTCCTGTACACCGATAAACTCATCTTT. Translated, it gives CALGERGAFLYTDKLIF.

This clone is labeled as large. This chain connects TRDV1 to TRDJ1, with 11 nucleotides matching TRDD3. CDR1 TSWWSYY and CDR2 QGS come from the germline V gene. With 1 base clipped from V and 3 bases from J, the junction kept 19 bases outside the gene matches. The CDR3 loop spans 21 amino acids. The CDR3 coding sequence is TGTGCTCTTGGGGAACCTCGAGATTTCCCGTCGTACTGGGGGATATCCGATAAACTCATCTTT. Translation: CALGEPRDFPSYWGISDKLIF.

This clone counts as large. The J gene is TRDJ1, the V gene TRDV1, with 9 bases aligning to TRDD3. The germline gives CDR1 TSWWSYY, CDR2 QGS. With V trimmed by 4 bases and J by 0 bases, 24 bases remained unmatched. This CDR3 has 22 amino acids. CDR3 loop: CALGVPPFSYWGKIKYTDKLIF. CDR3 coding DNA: TGTGCTCTTGGGGTACCCCCCTTCTCTTACTGGGGGAAAATAAAGTACACCGATAAACTCATCTTT.

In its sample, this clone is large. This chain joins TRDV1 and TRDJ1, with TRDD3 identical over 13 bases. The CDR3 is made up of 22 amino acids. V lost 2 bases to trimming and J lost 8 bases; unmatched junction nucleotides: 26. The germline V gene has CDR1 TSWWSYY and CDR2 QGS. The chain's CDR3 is CALGEGTFPTKTGGYAAEKLIF. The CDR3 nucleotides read TGTGCTCTTGGGGAAGGGACCTTTCCTACTAAAACTGGGGGATACGCGGCGGAAAAACTCATCTTT.

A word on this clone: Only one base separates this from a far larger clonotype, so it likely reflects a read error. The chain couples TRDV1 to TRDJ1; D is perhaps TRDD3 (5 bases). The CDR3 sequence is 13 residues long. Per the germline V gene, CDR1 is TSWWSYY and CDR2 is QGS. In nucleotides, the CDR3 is TGTGCTCTTGTGGAAGGCTGGGCCGATAAACTCATCTTT. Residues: CALVEGWADKLIF.

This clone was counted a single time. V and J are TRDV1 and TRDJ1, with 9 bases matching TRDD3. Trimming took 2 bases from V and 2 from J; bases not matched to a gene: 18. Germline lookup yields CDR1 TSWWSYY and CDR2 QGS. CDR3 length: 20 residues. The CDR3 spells CALGEAFPTSWGIWTDKLIF. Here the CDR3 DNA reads TGTGCTCTTGGGGAAGCTTTTCCTACCTCTTGGGGGATATGGACCGATAAACTCATCTTT.

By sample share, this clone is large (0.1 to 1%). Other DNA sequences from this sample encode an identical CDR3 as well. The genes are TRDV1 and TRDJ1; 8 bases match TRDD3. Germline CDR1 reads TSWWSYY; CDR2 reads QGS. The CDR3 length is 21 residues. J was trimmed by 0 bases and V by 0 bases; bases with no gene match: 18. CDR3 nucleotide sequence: TGTGCTCTTGGGGAACTTCTCGTCGGCTTACTGGGGGTCCCGTACACCGATAAACTCATCTTT. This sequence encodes CALGELLVGLLGVPYTDKLIF.

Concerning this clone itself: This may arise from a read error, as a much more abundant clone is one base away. CDR3 in amino acids: CAIQSIEFVDTDKPIF. CDR3 coding DNA: TGTGCCATCCAATCCATAGAATTCGTTGACACCGATAAACCCATCTTT. The genes are TRAV38-2/DV8 and TRDJ1; no reliable D call. Looked up from germline, CDR1 is TSESDYY and CDR2 is QEAYKQQN. The CDR3 has 16 amino acids.

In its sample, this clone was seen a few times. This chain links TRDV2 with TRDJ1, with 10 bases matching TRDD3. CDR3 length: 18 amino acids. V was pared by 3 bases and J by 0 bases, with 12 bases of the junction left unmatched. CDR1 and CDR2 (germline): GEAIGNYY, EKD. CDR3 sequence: CACDAVGGIRGYTDKLIF. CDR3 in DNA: TGTGCCTGTGACGCCGTTGGGGGGATACGGGGTTACACCGATAAACTCATCTTT.

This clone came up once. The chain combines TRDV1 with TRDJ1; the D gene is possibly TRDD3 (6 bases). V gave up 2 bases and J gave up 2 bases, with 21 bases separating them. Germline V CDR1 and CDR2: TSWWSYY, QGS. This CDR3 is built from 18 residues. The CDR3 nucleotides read TGTGCTCTTGGGGAAGATTGGTGGGGGCTGCCTTTTACCGATAAACTCATCTTT. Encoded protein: CALGEDWWGLPFTDKLIF.

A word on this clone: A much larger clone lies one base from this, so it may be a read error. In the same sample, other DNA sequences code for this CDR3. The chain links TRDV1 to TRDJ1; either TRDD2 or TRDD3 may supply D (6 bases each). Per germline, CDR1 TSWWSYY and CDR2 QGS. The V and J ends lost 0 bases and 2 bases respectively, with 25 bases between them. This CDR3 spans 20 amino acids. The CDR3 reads CALGELPSYIWGGNTDKLIF. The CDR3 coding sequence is TGTGCTCTTGGGGAACTCCCCTCCTACATATGGGGGGGTAATACCGATAAACTCATCTTT.

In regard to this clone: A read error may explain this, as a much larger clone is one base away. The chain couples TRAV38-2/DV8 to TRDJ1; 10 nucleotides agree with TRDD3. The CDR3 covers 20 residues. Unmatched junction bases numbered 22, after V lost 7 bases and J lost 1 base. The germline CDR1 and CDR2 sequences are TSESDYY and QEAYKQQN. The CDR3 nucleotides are TGTGCTTATGGGGGCCTTCCTCCTTACTGGGGGATGGCCCGCACCGATAAACTCATCTTT. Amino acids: CAYGGLPPYWGMARTDKLIF.

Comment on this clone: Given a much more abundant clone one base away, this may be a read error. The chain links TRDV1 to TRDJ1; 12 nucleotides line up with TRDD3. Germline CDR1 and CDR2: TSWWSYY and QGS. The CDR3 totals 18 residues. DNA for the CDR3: TGTGCTCTTAGGGACCCCCTTACTGGGGGATACTCCTCAGATAAACTCATCTTT. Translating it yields CALRDPLTGGYSSDKLIF.

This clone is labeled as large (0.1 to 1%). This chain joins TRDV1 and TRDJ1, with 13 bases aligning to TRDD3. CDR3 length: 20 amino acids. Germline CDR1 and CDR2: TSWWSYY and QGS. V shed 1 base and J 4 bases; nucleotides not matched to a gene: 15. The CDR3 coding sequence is TGTGCTCTTGGGGAACGCGGCCCTCACTGGGGGATACGGGAGGACGATAAACTCATCTTT. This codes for CALGERGPHWGIREDDKLIF.

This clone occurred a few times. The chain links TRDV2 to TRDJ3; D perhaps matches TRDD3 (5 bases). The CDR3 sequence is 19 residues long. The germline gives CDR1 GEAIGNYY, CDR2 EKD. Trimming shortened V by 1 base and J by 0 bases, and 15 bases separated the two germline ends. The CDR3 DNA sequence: TGTGCCTGTGACACTTTAGTCGGGGGCTTCTCCTGGGACACCCGACAGATGTTTTTC. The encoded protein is CACDTLVGGFSWDTRQMFF.

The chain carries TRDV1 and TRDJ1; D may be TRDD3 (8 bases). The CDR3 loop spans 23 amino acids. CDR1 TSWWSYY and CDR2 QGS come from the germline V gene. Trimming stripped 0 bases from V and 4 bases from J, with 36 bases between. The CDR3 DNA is TGTGCTCTTGGGGAACTTAGGTTCCTACGCCTACTGGGGGCCCCTTACGTGAACGATAAACTCATCTTT. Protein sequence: CALGELRFLRLLGAPYVNDKLIF.

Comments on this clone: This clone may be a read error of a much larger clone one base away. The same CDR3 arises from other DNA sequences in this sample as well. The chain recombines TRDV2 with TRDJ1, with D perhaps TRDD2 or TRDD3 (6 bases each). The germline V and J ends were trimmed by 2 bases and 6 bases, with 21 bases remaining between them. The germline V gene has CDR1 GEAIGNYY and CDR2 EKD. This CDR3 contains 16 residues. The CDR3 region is CACDNVGGSYLNKLIF. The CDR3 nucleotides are TGTGCCTGTGACAACGTTGGGGGGTCCTACCTAAATAAACTCATCTTT.

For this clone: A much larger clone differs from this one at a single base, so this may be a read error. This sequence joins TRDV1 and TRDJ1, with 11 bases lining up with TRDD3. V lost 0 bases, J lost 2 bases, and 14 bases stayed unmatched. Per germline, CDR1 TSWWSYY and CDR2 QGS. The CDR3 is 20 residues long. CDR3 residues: CALGELPYHGGYAGTDKLIF. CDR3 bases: TGTGCTCTTGGGGAACTCCCCTACCATGGGGGATACGCTGGAACCGATAAACTCATCTTT.

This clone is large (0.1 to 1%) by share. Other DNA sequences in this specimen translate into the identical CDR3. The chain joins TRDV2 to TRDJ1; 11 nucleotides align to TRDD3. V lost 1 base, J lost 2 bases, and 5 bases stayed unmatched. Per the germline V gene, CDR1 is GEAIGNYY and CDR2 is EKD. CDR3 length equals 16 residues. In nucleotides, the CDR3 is TGTGCCTGTGACACACTGGGGGATAGAGGGACCGATAAACTCATCTTT. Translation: CACDTLGDRGTDKLIF.